This T cell receptor beta chain was profiled in a study of patients and donors after allogeneic stem cell transplantation. The ends lost 7 bases at V and 8 bases at J; junction bases unmatched: 3. CDR1 MDHEN and CDR2 SYDVKM come from the germline V gene. The CDR3 loop spans 11 amino acids. This clonotype turned up a few times. TCRdb re-called the RT-PCR reads with MiXCR, one entry per CDR3 protein. The table lists about a million distinct CDR3 sequences, about a sixth of them singletons. The rearrangement joins TRBV28 to TRBJ1-2; 8 bases match TRBD1. Sequenced input: blood, either unsorted or a sorted T cell fraction (not recorded which). This clonotype was obtained from a human donor who was either an allogeneic HSCT recipient or a stem cell or donor lymphocyte infusion donor (not recorded which). It is not recorded whose cells these are; they may come from a transplant donor. In DNA form, the CDR3 reads TGTGCCAGCACAGGGGGCTGGGGCTACACCTTC. This encodes CASTGGWGYTF.